This T cell receptor (beta chain) originates from a study of blood T cell repertoires in COVID-19. The wider study: There were acute and convalescent COVID-19 samples, and they came from the United States, Italy and Spain.

CDR1 and CDR2 (germline): LNHDA, SQIVND (reference sequence). V was clipped by 3 bases and J by 2 bases, with 11 bases between them. CDR3 length equals 15 residues. In the authors' workflow: Cell counts per sample came from amplifying reference gene primers. Here immunoSEQ multiplex PCR was the method, and the copy in TCRdb shows in-frame clones only, minus some. That table gives V, J and clone size, and the DNA gave D and trimming. Among around 200,000 clones, around 84% were seen once, and the ten largest hold around 18%. The clonotype comes from an elderly woman with active or convalescent COVID-19. The chain employs TRBV19 and TRBJ1-5; D gene uncertain. The material sequenced was peripheral blood. CDR3 DNA sequence: TGTGCCAGTAGTATCCCCTCTCTTGGCAATCAGCCCCAGCATTTT. Translated, it gives CASSIPSLGNQPQHF.